The present TCR beta chain was sequenced within a study of blood T cell repertoires in COVID-19. Background on the study: Collection of acute and convalescent COVID-19 samples took place in the United States, Italy and Spain.

Assay used: immunoSEQ multiplex PCR; TCRdb lists only in-frame clones, some missing. The sample holds fewer than 300,000 clones, over 75% seen once. CDR3 size: 12 residues. V was cut by 8 bases and J by 7 bases, with 14 bases left in between. The germline CDR1 and CDR2 sequences are MDHEN and SYDVKM. Ages ranged from about 18 to 100 years, with residence in 24 US areas. This TCR derives from a woman younger than 45 who had recovered from COVID-19. Sequencing input: PBMCs or T cells enriched from blood (not recorded which). J is TRBJ1-2 and V is TRBV28; D is ambiguous. The CDR3 region is CASALMSSGYTF. CDR3 sequence (DNA): TGTGCCAGCGCGCTGATGTCTAGTGGCTACACCTTC.